Listed here are 32 T cell receptor beta chains from one sample, sequenced in a study of PD-1 blockade in classical Hodgkin lymphoma. All patients relapsed after autologous stem cell transplantation, and brentuximab vedotin exposure varied. The method was immunoSEQ multiplex PCR; TCRdb's version includes in-frame clones alone and lacks a portion of them. The table includes about 43,000 clones, 65% to 85% detected once. The sequencing here drew on peripheral blood mononuclear cells (PBMCs), taken before the second cycle of nivolumab. The receptors shown here come from a human donor with classical Hodgkin lymphoma.

The chain employs TRBV30 and TRBJ1-2, with D possibly matching TRBD1 (6 bases). The germline gives CDR1 GTSNPN, CDR2 SVGIG (reference sequence). The CDR3 runs 14 residues. V gave up 0 bases and J gave up 4 bases, with 12 bases separating them. CDR3 sequence reads: CAWSVTGPGYGYTF. The CDR3 DNA follows: TGTGCCTGGAGTGTCACAGGGCCCGGCTATGGCTACACCTTC. Supplemented by reference TRBV30 and TRBJ1-2, the full variable domain reads SQTIHQWPATLVQPVGSPLSLECTVEGTSNPNLYWYRQAAGRGLQLLFYSVGIGQISSEVPQNLSASRPQDRQFILSSKKLLLSDSGFYLCAWSVTGPGYGYTFGSGTRLTVV.

V and J are TRBV9 and TRBJ2-5; 11 positions match TRBD2. Trimming took 0 bases from V and 13 from J; bases not matched to a gene: 11. CDR3 length: 15 amino acids. Germline CDR1 SGDLS, CDR2 YYNGEE. DNA for the CDR3: TGTGCCAGCAGCGTAGAACCGGGACTAGCGGCTAAACTGTACTTC. Encoded protein: CASSVEPGLAAKLYF.

The gene calls are TRBV7-9 and TRBJ2-7, with TRBD1 matching 9 bases. Germline V gene data show CDR1 as SEHNR and CDR2 as FQNEAQ (reference sequence). Unmatched junction bases numbered 5, after V lost 0 bases and J lost 2 bases. The CDR3 covers 16 residues. CDR3 sequence reads: CASSLATGGPTYEQYF. The CDR3 nucleotides are TGTGCCAGCAGCTTAGCGACAGGGGGGCCCACCTACGAGCAGTACTTC.

V is TRBV18 and J is TRBJ2-7; weak D call: TRBD1 (6 bases). The CDR3 loop spans 17 amino acids. The germline CDR1 and CDR2 sequences are KGHSH and LQKENI. V lost 3 bases and J lost 4, with 22 bases in between. CDR3 sequence (DNA): TGTGCCAGCTCACCCCTTGTTTCAGGGGAAATGGAATACGAGCAGTACTTC. Translating it yields CASSPLVSGEMEYEQYF.

The J gene is TRBJ1-2, the V gene TRBV10-1; D perhaps matches TRBD1 (6 bases). The ends were cut back, 4 bases at V and 8 bases at J, with 17 bases in the middle. The CDR3 is 14 amino acids. Germline V gives CDR1 WNHNN, CDR2 SYGVQD (reference sequence). In DNA, the CDR3 is TGCGCCAGCAGTGCGGCGGAGGGGGTGAGGGGCTACACCTTC. This encodes CASSAAEGVRGYTF.

The CDR3 protein is CAWSSKGLQETQYF. CDR3 DNA sequence: TGTGCCTGGAGTAGCAAGGGACTCCAAGAGACCCAGTACTTC. The chain has TRBV30 and TRBJ2-5, with D possibly matching TRBD2 (6 bases). Deletions cut 2 bases from V and 1 base from J, with 11 bases between. The CDR3 has 14 residues. Germline assignment: CDR1 GTSNPN and CDR2 SVGIG (reference sequence).

The chain has TRBV5-4 and TRBJ1-2, with 9 bases that match TRBD1. The germline gives CDR1 SGHNT, CDR2 YYREEE (reference sequence). The CDR3 consists of 16 residues. V lost 3 bases and J lost 6; bases outside the gene matches: 12. CDR3 in amino acids: CASSSRQGGGYDGYTF. The CDR3 coding sequence is TGTGCCAGCAGCTCCCGACAGGGGGGCGGGTACGATGGCTACACCTTC. Complete variable domain (other parts from reference TRBV5-4 and TRBJ1-2): ETGVTQSPTHLIKTRGQQVTLRCSSQSGHNTVSWYQQALGQGPQFIFQYYREEENGRGNFPPRFSGLQFPNYSSELNVNALELDDSALYLCASSSRQGGGYDGYTFGSGTRLTVV.

The genes are TRBV2 and TRBJ2-1, with 7 bases that match TRBD2. Germline V lookup: CDR1 SNHLY, CDR2 FYNNEI. The V and J ends lost 3 bases and 4 bases, in that order; junction bases with no gene match: 6. The CDR3 consists of 15 residues. CDR3 amino acids: CASSDAPGGYNEQFF. As DNA, the CDR3 is TGTGCCAGCAGTGACGCCCCGGGAGGTTACAATGAGCAGTTCTTC.

V and J are TRBV30 and TRBJ1-3, with TRBD1 matching 10 bases. J lost 7 bases, V lost 2 bases, and 14 bases had no gene match. This CDR3 has 17 amino acids. The germline gives CDR1 GTSNPN, CDR2 SVGIG (reference sequence). As DNA, the CDR3 is TGTGCCTGGAGTCAGGGACAGGGGCCTACTAGCGGGAACACCATATATTTT. It specifies CAWSQGQGPTSGNTIYF.

V usage is TRBV5-6 and J usage is TRBJ1-2, with D unresolved. The V and J ends lost 0 bases and 2 bases respectively, with 5 bases between them. Per the germline V gene, CDR1 is SGHDT and CDR2 is YYEEEE. This CDR3 has 13 residues. CDR3 nucleotides: TGTGCCAGCAGCTTGGACGAAAACTATGGCTACACCTTC. This codes for CASSLDENYGYTF.

This rearrangement joins TRBV6-6 to TRBJ1-2; TRBD1 matches at 7 bases. Looked up from germline, CDR1 is MNHNY and CDR2 is SVGAGI (reference sequence). There are 15 residues in the CDR3. V dropped 4 bases and J dropped 4; count of bases not matched to a gene: 9. CDR3 loop: CASSSRTGPIYGYTF. CDR3 nucleotides: TGTGCCAGCAGTTCGCGGACAGGCCCTATCTATGGCTACACCTTC.

The chain joins TRBV5-4 to TRBJ2-3; possibly TRBD1 for D (6 bases). This CDR3 spans 16 amino acids. V dropped 2 bases and J dropped 3 bases, with 16 bases sitting between them. Germline V gives CDR1 SGHNT, CDR2 YYREEE (reference sequence). The CDR3 sequence is CASSFPRDILTDTQYF. CDR3 sequence (DNA): TGTGCCAGCAGCTTCCCCCGGGACATACTAACAGATACGCAGTATTTT.

This clone came up a few times. The chain combines TRBV7-9 with TRBJ2-5; no definite D call. Trimming removed 0 bases at V and 5 bases at J, with 10 bases between. CDR1 and CDR2 (germline): SEHNR, FQNEAQ (reference sequence). The CDR3 has 14 residues. The CDR3, as DNA: TGTGCCAGCAGCTTAGCGGCCAGTCGGGAGACCCAGTACTTC. Translating it yields CASSLAASRETQYF.

The CDR3 protein is CASSSIAYTQYF. CDR3 coding DNA: TGTGCCAGCAGCTCCATCGCCTATACGCAGTATTTT. The V gene is TRBV5-6, the J gene TRBJ2-3; D not certain. This CDR3 has 12 amino acids. The germline CDR1 and CDR2 sequences are SGHDT and YYEEEE. V lost 3 bases to trimming and J lost 7 bases, with 9 bases between them.

This clone has a handful of counts. The J gene is TRBJ2-3, the V gene TRBV29-1; 9 bases fit TRBD2. CDR3 length: 17 residues. V lost 7 bases, J lost 5 bases, and 19 bases stayed unmatched. CDR1 SQVTM and CDR2 ANQGSEA come from the germline V gene. The CDR3 sequence is CSGEVAGVSTLRDTQYF. CDR3 DNA sequence: TGCAGCGGGGAGGTAGCGGGAGTTTCCACCCTCAGAGATACGCAGTATTTT.

The chain uses TRBV7-9 and TRBJ1-1; no definite D call. Deletions cut 5 bases from V and 1 base from J, with 11 bases between. Germline lookup yields CDR1 SEHNR and CDR2 FQNEAQ (reference sequence). The CDR3 is 14 residues long. The CDR3 reads CASSGSQRNTEAFF. The CDR3 coding sequence is TGTGCCAGCAGCGGCTCTCAGAGGAACACTGAAGCTTTCTTT.

This chain connects TRBV19 to TRBJ2-7; D is unresolved. In germline, CDR1 is LNHDA, CDR2 SQIVND (reference sequence). V shed 4 bases and J shed 4 bases, with 14 bases lying between them. This CDR3 contains 14 residues. The CDR3 nucleotides read TGTGCCAGTAGTAGATGGGGTAGAACTTACGAGCAGTACTTC. It encodes CASSRWGRTYEQYF.

The chain is built from TRBV7-9 and TRBJ2-7; possible D gene TRBD1, 5 bases. Germline CDR1 is SEHNR and CDR2 is FQNEAQ (reference sequence). Deletions cut 5 bases from V and 5 bases from J, with 16 bases between. The CDR3 consists of 14 residues. CDR3 loop: CASSLTGSTHEQYF. The CDR3 region has the DNA TGTGCCAGCAGCCTAACAGGTTCGACCCACGAGCAGTACTTC. The full variable domain, with the rest looked up from reference TRBV7-9 and TRBJ2-7, is DTGVSQNPRHKITKRGQNVTFRCDPISEHNRLYWYRQTLGQGPEFLTYFQNEAQLEKSRLLSDRFSAERPKGSFSTLEIQRTEQGDSAMYLCASSLTGSTHEQYFGPGTRLTVT.

This rearrangement joins TRBV4-2 to TRBJ2-4; the D is unclear. Germline V lookup: CDR1 LGHNA, CDR2 YNFKEQ. V was pared by 0 bases and J by 5 bases, with 5 bases between. The CDR3 sequence is 13 residues long. The CDR3 DNA is TGTGCCAGCAGCCAAGATTCCCAAAACATTCAGTACTTC. This sequence encodes CASSQDSQNIQYF.

The chain carries TRBV9 and TRBJ2-1, with 7 bases that match TRBD1. V shed 4 bases and J 0 bases; nucleotides not matched to a gene: 4. Germline V gives CDR1 SGDLS, CDR2 YYNGEE. This CDR3 region has 15 residues. In nucleotides, the CDR3 is TGTGCCAGCAGCCTTGACAGGGCCTCCTACAATGAGCAGTTCTTC. This translates into CASSLDRASYNEQFF.

The rearrangement uses TRBV7-9 and TRBJ2-5; unclear D gene. The J call may be in error: the DNA end matches TRBJ2-7 better. Germline V gives CDR1 SEHNR, CDR2 FQNEAQ (reference sequence). CDR3 size: 12 residues. The chain's CDR3 is CASSSSLYEQYF. The CDR3 DNA is TGTGCCAGCAGCTCTAGTCTGTACGAGCAGTACTTC.

The rearrangement joins TRBV5-6 to TRBJ2-7; perhaps TRBD1 as D (5 bases). CDR3 length: 13 amino acids. Trimming removed 0 bases at V and 5 bases at J, with 9 bases between. Germline CDR1 and CDR2: SGHDT and YYEEEE. DNA for the CDR3: TGTGCCAGCAGCTTGGGGGGCAGCCACGAGCAGTACTTC. Translating it yields CASSLGGSHEQYF. Using reference TRBV5-6 and TRBJ2-7 for the parts outside the CDR3, the full variable domain is DAGVTQSPTHLIKTRGQQVTLRCSPKSGHDTVSWYQQALGQGPQFIFQYYEEEERQRGNFPDRFSGHQFPNYSSELNVNALLLGDSALYLCASSLGGSHEQYFGPGTRLTVT.

CDR3 DNA: TGTGCCAGTACCCCCCCGGAGGGTGGGGCCAACGTCCTGACTTTC. Protein: CASTPPEGGANVLTF. The rearrangement links TRBV19 to TRBJ2-6, with TRBD2 as a possible D gene (6 bases). The CDR3 sequence is 15 residues long. With 7 bases removed from V and 3 bases from J, the gap between germline ends came to 13 bases. Germline values: CDR1 LNHDA, CDR2 SQIVND (reference sequence).

V is TRBV9 and J is TRBJ1-2; the D is unclear. Germline values: CDR1 SGDLS, CDR2 YYNGEE. This CDR3 has 12 amino acids. Between the trimmed V and J ends, which lost 8 bases and 8 bases, there was a span of 16 bases. Here the CDR3 DNA reads TGTGCCAGTGGCACGGTCAGTGAAGGCTACACCTTC. Translated, it gives CASGTVSEGYTF.

This rearrangement joins TRBV5-8 to TRBJ2-4, with TRBD1 as a possible D gene (6 bases). Germline lookup yields CDR1 SGHTS and CDR2 YDEGEE. There are 15 residues in the CDR3. V lost 5 bases and J 0 bases, leaving 12 bases between the germline ends. The CDR3 DNA sequence: TGTGCCAGCAGTCCACAGGGTCTAGCCAAAAACATTCAGTACTTC. Translated, it gives CASSPQGLAKNIQYF.

The chain uses TRBV6-5 and TRBJ1-1; no definite D call. The CDR3 loop spans 14 amino acids. Trimming took 5 bases from V and 6 from J, leaving 16 bases between them. Germline CDR1 is MNHEY and CDR2 is SVGAGI. The CDR3 reads CASSPRDGVAEAFF. CDR3 bases: TGTGCCAGCAGTCCCCGAGATGGGGTGGCTGAAGCTTTCTTT.

The genes are TRBV15 and TRBJ2-5, with TRBD1 matching 8 bases. The CDR3 contains 17 residues. Trimming removed 0 bases from V and 5 bases from J; junction bases left unmatched: 11. Germline CDR1 LNHNV, CDR2 YYDKDF (reference sequence). For the CDR3, the DNA is TGTGCCACCAGCAGAGAGGGGCAGGGGGCGGGTGAGGAGACCCAGTACTTC. It specifies CATSREGQGAGEETQYF.

The chain joins TRBV6-6 to TRBJ1-5, with D uncertain. V lost 10 bases, J lost 1 base, and 17 bases lay in between. The CDR3 length is 15 residues. Germline V lookup: CDR1 MNHNY, CDR2 SVGAGI (reference sequence). The DNA of the CDR3 is TGTGCCACCCAGCCTCCGGGAGGCAGCAATCAGCCCCAGCATTTT. Translating gives CATQPPGGSNQPQHF.

V and J are TRBV6-1 and TRBJ2-7; TRBD1 is a possible D gene (5 bases). The CDR3 runs 14 residues. Trimming took off 2 bases at V and 2 bases at J, with 10 bases between the two ends. Germline V gene lookup returns CDR1 MNHNS and CDR2 SASEGT. The DNA of the CDR3 is TGTGCCAGCAGTGAACAGGGTGGGGCCTACGAGCAGTACTTC. Its protein is CASSEQGGAYEQYF.

The genes are TRBV11-1 and TRBJ2-3, with 7 bases aligning to TRBD2. The V and J ends lost 4 bases and 1 base, in that order; junction bases with no gene match: 11. The CDR3 spans 17 residues. Germline lookup yields CDR1 SGHAT and CDR2 FQDESV (reference sequence). The CDR3 nucleotides read TGTGCCAGCAGCTGGGAGGGTCTCCCCTGGGGCACAGATACGCAGTATTTT. Translated, it gives CASSWEGLPWGTDTQYF.

CDR3 region: CASSKGLAGSVYEQYF. CDR3 DNA: TGTGCCAGCAGTAAAGGACTAGCGGGATCTGTGTACGAGCAGTACTTC. This chain uses TRBV6-1 with TRBJ2-7; 12 bases are a match to TRBD2. Germline lookup yields CDR1 MNHNS and CDR2 SASEGT. The length of the CDR3 is 16 residues. J gave up 4 bases and V 5 bases, and 9 bases lay outside the gene matches.

The J gene is TRBJ2-7, the V gene TRBV6-1, with D tentatively TRBD1 or TRBD2 (6 bases each). Germline CDR1 and CDR2: MNHNS and SASEGT. The CDR3 loop spans 12 amino acids. V was shortened by 6 bases and J by 13 bases, with 19 bases between the two germline ends. The CDR3 DNA reads as TGTGCCAGCAGAGGGGACAACAGGGAGGTTTACTTC. This translates into CASRGDNREVYF.